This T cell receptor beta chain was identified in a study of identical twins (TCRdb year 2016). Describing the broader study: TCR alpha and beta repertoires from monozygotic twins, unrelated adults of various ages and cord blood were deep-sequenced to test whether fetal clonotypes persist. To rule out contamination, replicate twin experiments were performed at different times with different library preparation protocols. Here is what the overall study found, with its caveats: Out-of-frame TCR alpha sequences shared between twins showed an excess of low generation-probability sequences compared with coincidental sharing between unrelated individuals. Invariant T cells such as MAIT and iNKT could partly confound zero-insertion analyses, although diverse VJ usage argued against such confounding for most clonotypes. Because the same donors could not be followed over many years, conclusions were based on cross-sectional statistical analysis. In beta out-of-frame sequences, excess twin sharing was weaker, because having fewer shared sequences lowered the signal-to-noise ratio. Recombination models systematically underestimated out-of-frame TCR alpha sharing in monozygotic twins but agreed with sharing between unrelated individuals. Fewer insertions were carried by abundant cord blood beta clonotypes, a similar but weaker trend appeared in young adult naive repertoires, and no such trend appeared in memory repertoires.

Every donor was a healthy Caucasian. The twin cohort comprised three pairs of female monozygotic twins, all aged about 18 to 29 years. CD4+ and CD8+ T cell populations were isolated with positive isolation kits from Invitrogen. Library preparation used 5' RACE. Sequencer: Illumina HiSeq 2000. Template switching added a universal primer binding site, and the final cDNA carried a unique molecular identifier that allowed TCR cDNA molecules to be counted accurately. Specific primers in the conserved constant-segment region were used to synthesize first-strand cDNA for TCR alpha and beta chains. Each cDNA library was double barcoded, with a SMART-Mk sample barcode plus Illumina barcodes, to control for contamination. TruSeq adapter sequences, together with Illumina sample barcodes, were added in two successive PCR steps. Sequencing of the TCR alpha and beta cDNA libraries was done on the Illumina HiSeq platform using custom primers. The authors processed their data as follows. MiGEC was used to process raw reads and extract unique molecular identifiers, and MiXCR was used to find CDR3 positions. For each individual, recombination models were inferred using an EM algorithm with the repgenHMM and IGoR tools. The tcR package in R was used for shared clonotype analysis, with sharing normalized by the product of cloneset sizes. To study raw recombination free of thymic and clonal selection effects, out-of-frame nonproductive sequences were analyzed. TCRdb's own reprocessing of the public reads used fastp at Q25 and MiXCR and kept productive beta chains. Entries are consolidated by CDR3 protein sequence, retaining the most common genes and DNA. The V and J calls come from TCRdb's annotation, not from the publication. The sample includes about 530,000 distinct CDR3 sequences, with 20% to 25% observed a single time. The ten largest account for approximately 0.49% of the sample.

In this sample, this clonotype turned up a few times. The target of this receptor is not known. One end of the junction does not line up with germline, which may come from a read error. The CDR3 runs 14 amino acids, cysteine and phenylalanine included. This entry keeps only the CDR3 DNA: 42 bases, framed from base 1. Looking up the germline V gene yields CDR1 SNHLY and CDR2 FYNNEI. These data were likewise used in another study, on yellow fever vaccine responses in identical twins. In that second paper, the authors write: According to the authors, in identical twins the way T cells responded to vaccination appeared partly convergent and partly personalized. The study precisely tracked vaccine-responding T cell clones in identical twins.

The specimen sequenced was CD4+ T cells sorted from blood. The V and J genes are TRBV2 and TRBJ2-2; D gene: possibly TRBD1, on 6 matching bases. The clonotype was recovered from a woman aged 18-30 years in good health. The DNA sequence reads TGTGCCAGCAGCGAAGGGGGAAACACCGGGGAGCTGTTTTTT. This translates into CASSEGGNTGELFF.